Listed below are T cell receptor beta chains from one sample, sequenced in a study of blood T cell repertoires in COVID-19. The repertoire was sequenced with immunoSEQ multiplex PCR; TCRdb's copy has only in-frame clones and lacks some. The data contain roughly 250,000 clones, around 80% of them singletons. The sample taken for sequencing was peripheral blood. The receptors were sampled from a woman between 40 and 55 years old with active or convalescent COVID-19. The CDR3 runs from the conserved cysteine through the conserved F or W. The order of the fields is clone size, V gene, D gene, J gene, CDR3 DNA, CDR3 protein. A D gene is named only where the DNA matches it firmly. The listing skips clone size in some rows; elsewhere it reads once, few, many or a size class.

size: .
V: TRBV7-9
D: .
J: TRBJ1-1
DNA: TGTGCCAGCAGCGAGGGTTTGGGCGAAGCTTTCTTT
CDR3: CASSEGLGEAFF

size: .
V: TRBV5-4
D: TRBD1
J: TRBJ2-5
DNA: TGTGCCAGCAGCTGGACAGGGAGGGAGACCCAGTACTTC
CDR3: CASSWTGRETQYF

size: .
V: TRBV5-4
D: .
J: TRBJ2-3
DNA: TGTGCCAGCAGCACAACCACAGATACGCAGTATTTT
CDR3: CASSTTTDTQYF

size: few
V: TRBV19
D: .
J: TRBJ2-1
DNA: TGTGCCAGTAGCAGTACAGGGTGGGGAAATGAGCAGTTCTTC
CDR3: CASSSTGWGNEQFF

size: .
V: TRBV2
D: .
J: TRBJ1-5
DNA: TGTGCCAGCAGCGCTGACAGTAATAGCAATCAGCCCCAGCATTTT
CDR3: CASSADSNSNQPQHF

size: .
V: TRBV7-2
D: .
J: TRBJ2-5
DNA: TGTGCCAGCAGCCCCGCCCGGGGAACGGAGACCCAGTACTTC
CDR3: CASSPARGTETQYF

size: .
V: TRBV12-2
D: .
J: TRBJ1-5
DNA: TGTGCAAGTCTCAAAACAGGGGGGATAAGCAATCAGCCCCAGCATTTT
CDR3: CASLKTGGISNQPQHF

size: .
V: TRBV4-2
D: .
J: TRBJ2-3
DNA: TGTGCCAGCAGCCAAGGCCGGGACAACACAGATACGCAGTATTTT
CDR3: CASSQGRDNTDTQYF

size: .
V: TRBV2
D: TRBD1
J: TRBJ1-1
DNA: TGTGCCAGCAGTGGGGACAGATCGGGGACGGGGACTGAAGCTTTCTTT
CDR3: CASSGDRSGTGTEAFF

size: .
V: TRBV19
D: TRBD2
J: TRBJ2-1
DNA: TGTGCCAGTAGACTCGGCGGGGGGGCCCGGAATGAGCAGTTCTTC
CDR3: CASRLGGGARNEQFF

size: once
V: TRBV4-2
D: .
J: TRBJ2-7
DNA: TGTGCCAGCAGCCAAGATCCTGGAGGGTTTGAGCAGTACTTC
CDR3: CASSQDPGGFEQYF

size: .
V: TRBV5-1
D: TRBD2
J: TRBJ2-1
DNA: TGCGCCAGCAGCCCGGCCGGGGGCGGGGGGACTCACAATGAGCAGTTCTTC
CDR3: CASSPAGGGGTHNEQFF

size: .
V: TRBV3-1/TRBV3-2
D: TRBD1
J: TRBJ1-1
DNA: TGTGCCAGCAGCCGGTGGACAGGGGGGAACACTGAAGCTTTCTTT
CDR3: CASSRWTGGNTEAFF

size: .
V: TRBV7-9
D: TRBD2
J: TRBJ2-3
DNA: TGTGCCAGCAGCTCCTGGTTAGCGGGTCCCACAGATACGCAGTATTTT
CDR3: CASSSWLAGPTDTQYF

size: .
V: TRBV5-5
D: TRBD2
J: TRBJ2-1
DNA: TGTGCCAGCAGCCCAGGACTAGCGGGGCCTAGCTCCTACAATGAGCAGTTCTTC
CDR3: CASSPGLAGPSSYNEQFF

size: .
V: TRBV11-2
D: .
J: TRBJ1-1
DNA: TGTGCCAGCAGCCAACTAGGAGTACAACGAGCTTTCTTT
CDR3: CASSQLGVQRAFF

size: .
V: TRBV3-1/TRBV3-2
D: .
J: TRBJ1-4
DNA: TGTGCCAGCAGCCCCTACCCAGGATCTACTAATGAAAAACTGTTTTTT
CDR3: CASSPYPGSTNEKLFF

size: few
V: TRBV28
D: .
J: TRBJ1-5
DNA: TGTGCCAGCAGCCCGACCTCGGGGGGAAGGGGCAATCAGCCCCAGCATTTT
CDR3: CASSPTSGGRGNQPQHF

size: .
V: TRBV11-2
D: .
J: TRBJ2-7
DNA: TGTGCCAGCAGCTCGAGCTCCTACGAGCAGTACTTC
CDR3: CASSSSSYEQYF

size: .
V: TRBV5-5
D: TRBD1
J: TRBJ2-5
DNA: TGTGCCAGCAGCCGAGAGACAGGGGGCCCCCAAGAGACCCAGTACTTC
CDR3: CASSRETGGPQETQYF

size: .
V: TRBV13
D: .
J: TRBJ2-1
DNA: TGTGCCAGCAGCGGAGGGACTTTAAATGAGCAGTTCTTC
CDR3: CASSGGTLNEQFF

size: .
V: TRBV28
D: TRBD1
J: TRBJ1-1
DNA: TGTGCCAGCAGTACAGGGGGTACTGAAGCTTTCTTT
CDR3: CASSTGGTEAFF

size: .
V: TRBV5-6
D: .
J: TRBJ1-6
DNA: TGTGCCAGCAGCTGGCCGGCCGGGGATAGTTCACCCCTCCACTTT
CDR3: CASSWPAGDSSPLHF

size: once
V: TRBV6-5
D: TRBD1
J: TRBJ1-1
DNA: TGTGCCAGCATAAGACAGGGAGCCAACACTGAAGCTTTCTTT
CDR3: CASIRQGANTEAFF

size: once
V: TRBV18
D: .
J: TRBJ1-1
DNA: TGTGCCAGCTCACCAGAGGGCACTGAAGCTTTCTTT
CDR3: CASSPEGTEAFF

size: .
V: TRBV10-2
D: TRBD1
J: TRBJ1-1
DNA: TGCGCCAGCAGTGGTCTAGACAGGGTCGGCACTGAAGCTTTCTTT
CDR3: CASSGLDRVGTEAFF

size: .
V: TRBV30
D: .
J: TRBJ2-1
DNA: TGTGCCTGGAGTAAAACTGCCAATGAGCAGTTCTTC
CDR3: CAWSKTANEQFF

size: .
V: TRBV7-2
D: TRBD1
J: TRBJ1-5
DNA: TGTGCCAGCAGCACCCTGACAGGGTATAGTCAGCCCCAGCATTTT
CDR3: CASSTLTGYSQPQHF

size: .
V: TRBV19
D: .
J: TRBJ1-1
DNA: TGTGCCAGTAGTAGAGGACAGTTGAGGGTCGAAGCTTTCTTT
CDR3: CASSRGQLRVEAFF

size: .
V: TRBV6-6
D: .
J: TRBJ1-5
DNA: TGTGCCAGCAGCCAACTCGGCAGGCTAAGACCCCAGCATTTT
CDR3: CASSQLGRLRPQHF

size: .
V: TRBV7-9
D: TRBD2
J: TRBJ2-4
DNA: TGTGCCAGCAGCCTGACTAGCGGGGTGAACATTCAGTACTTC
CDR3: CASSLTSGVNIQYF

size: .
V: TRBV10-3
D: TRBD1
J: TRBJ1-1
DNA: TGTGCCATCCGCAACAGGGGGCCTCGGACTGAAGCTTTCTTT
CDR3: CAIRNRGPRTEAFF

size: .
V: TRBV6-1
D: .
J: TRBJ2-1
DNA: TGTGCCAGCAGTGAAGGGCCTAGCTCCTACAATGAGCAGTTCTTC
CDR3: CASSEGPSSYNEQFF

size: .
V: TRBV5-3
D: .
J: TRBJ1-1
DNA: TGTGCCAGAAGCTTGGACACCGACAGGATTACTTCCACTGAAGCTTTCTTT
CDR3: CARSLDTDRITSTEAFF

size: .
V: TRBV10-3
D: TRBD1
J: TRBJ1-2
DNA: TGTGCCATCAGTTCCACCGGACAGGGTCCTGGCTACACCTTC
CDR3: CAISSTGQGPGYTF

size: .
V: TRBV27
D: TRBD2
J: TRBJ2-7
DNA: TGTGCCAGCAGTTTCAGACTGTTTACTAGCGGGAGCTCCTACGAGCAGTACTTC
CDR3: CASSFRLFTSGSSYEQYF

size: .
V: TRBV30
D: .
J: TRBJ1-1
DNA: TGTGCCTGGAGCGCCTCGTTCACAGGACGCAGATCCGAAGCTTTCTTT
CDR3: CAWSASFTGRRSEAFF

size: .
V: TRBV6-4
D: TRBD2
J: TRBJ2-3
DNA: TGTGCCAGCAGTGAGGGTAGCGGGGGCGGCACAGATACGCAGTATTTT
CDR3: CASSEGSGGGTDTQYF

size: once
V: TRBV11-2
D: .
J: TRBJ1-1
DNA: TGTGCCAGCAGCTTAGGGGGAGGGGACACTGAAGCTTTCTTT
CDR3: CASSLGGGDTEAFF

size: few
V: TRBV3-1/TRBV3-2
D: .
J: TRBJ1-6
DNA: TGTGCCAGCAGCCAAGGCGGAGGGGTAGCCCTCCACTTT
CDR3: CASSQGGGVALHF

size: .
V: TRBV9
D: TRBD1
J: TRBJ1-2
DNA: TGTGCCAGCAGCGGACCAGGGGGCCTAGGCTATGGCTACACCTTC
CDR3: CASSGPGGLGYGYTF

size: .
V: TRBV28
D: TRBD1
J: TRBJ1-4
DNA: TGTGCCAGCAGGCGTGTAGGGACAGGGGGAGAAAAACTGTTTTTT
CDR3: CASRRVGTGGEKLFF

size: .
V: TRBV28
D: TRBD1
J: TRBJ1-2
DNA: TGTGCCAGCCAGCCCCCGGACAGGGCCGGCCATGGCTACACCTTC
CDR3: CASQPPDRAGHGYTF

size: .
V: TRBV14
D: .
J: TRBJ2-7
DNA: TGTGCCAGCAGCCAAGGGGCAGGGGACTACGAGCAGTACTTC
CDR3: CASSQGAGDYEQYF

size: .
V: TRBV19
D: TRBD1
J: TRBJ1-2
DNA: TGTGCCAGTAGATCGACAGGGGAAAATGGCTACACCTTC
CDR3: CASRSTGENGYTF

size: .
V: TRBV10-2
D: .
J: TRBJ2-2
DNA: TGCGCCAGCAGTGAGTCGAGCGGGGAGCTGTTTTTT
CDR3: CASSESSGELFF

size: .
V: TRBV18
D: .
J: TRBJ2-7
DNA: TGTGCCAGCTCACCAAGAGGAGACCGGGTCGAGCAGTACTTC
CDR3: CASSPRGDRVEQYF

size: once
V: TRBV3-1/TRBV3-2
D: TRBD1
J: TRBJ1-2
DNA: TGTGCCAGCAGCCAGTTCGCCGTACAGGGGAAGGGCTACACCTTC
CDR3: CASSQFAVQGKGYTF

size: .
V: TRBV5-1
D: .
J: TRBJ1-1
DNA: TGCGCCAGCAGCTTGGAAGGGGTCTCGGGCACTGAAGCTTTCTTT
CDR3: CASSLEGVSGTEAFF

size: .
V: TRBV27
D: .
J: TRBJ2-5
DNA: TGTGCCAGCAGTTTATCAGGGGCGCGAGAGACCCAGTACTTC
CDR3: CASSLSGARETQYF

size: .
V: TRBV24-1
D: TRBD1
J: TRBJ1-1
DNA: TGTGCCACCGGGGACAGGTCGGGCACTGAAGCTTTCTTT
CDR3: CATGDRSGTEAFF

size: .
V: TRBV11-2
D: .
J: TRBJ2-1
DNA: TGTGCCAGCAGCTTATCAGGGAATGAGCAGTTCTTC
CDR3: CASSLSGNEQFF

size: .
V: TRBV10-3
D: .
J: TRBJ1-2
DNA: TGTGCCATCAGTGTACTCCTTCAAACAGGGAAAGGCTACACCTTC
CDR3: CAISVLLQTGKGYTF

size: .
V: TRBV7-2
D: .
J: TRBJ1-1
DNA: TGTGCCAGCAGATTAGCCCCAGGGGCCAACACTGAAGCTTTCTTT
CDR3: CASRLAPGANTEAFF

size: once
V: TRBV3-1/TRBV3-2
D: .
J: TRBJ1-4
DNA: TGTGCCAGCAGCCTCCGCCGGGACTGGAATGAAAAACTGTTTTTT
CDR3: CASSLRRDWNEKLFF

size: .
V: TRBV27
D: .
J: TRBJ1-6
DNA: TGTGCCAGCAGCCGAGCCCCAGGGCTTAATTCACCCCTCCACTTT
CDR3: CASSRAPGLNSPLHF

size: .
V: TRBV7-3
D: TRBD1
J: TRBJ2-7
DNA: TGTGCCAGCAGCTTAGATGGGACAGGGGAGGACGAGCAGTACTTC
CDR3: CASSLDGTGEDEQYF

size: .
V: TRBV30
D: TRBD1
J: TRBJ1-2
DNA: TGTGCCTGGAGTGTACAGGGGGAGGGTGGCTACACCTTC
CDR3: CAWSVQGEGGYTF